This T cell receptor beta chain was found in a study of response to subunit inactivated influenza vaccine. MiXCR, applied by TCRdb to the RT-PCR reads, yields one record per CDR3 protein. The table shows under 750,000 distinct CDR3 sequences, with roughly 12% occurring only once. Study outcomes and limitations: It was suggested by the authors that few new T cells are recruited by each seasonal influenza vaccination.

This clonotype was detected only a few times. Its antigen is still unknown. This CDR3 has 17 amino acids. The V gene lost 1 base and the J gene lost 0 bases, with 12 bases spanning the gap. Germline V CDR1 and CDR2: SGHTA, FQGNSA. The sequence was obtained from a man aged 45-65 years who received an inactivated influenza vaccine. V is TRBV7-2 and J is TRBJ2-2, with D hard to call. Material: PBMCs from blood, obtained on the day of vaccination. The CDR3 loop is CASSLGPWETNTGELFF. DNA for the CDR3: TGTGCCAGCAGCTTAGGTCCGTGGGAAACGAACACCGGGGAGCTGTTTTTT.